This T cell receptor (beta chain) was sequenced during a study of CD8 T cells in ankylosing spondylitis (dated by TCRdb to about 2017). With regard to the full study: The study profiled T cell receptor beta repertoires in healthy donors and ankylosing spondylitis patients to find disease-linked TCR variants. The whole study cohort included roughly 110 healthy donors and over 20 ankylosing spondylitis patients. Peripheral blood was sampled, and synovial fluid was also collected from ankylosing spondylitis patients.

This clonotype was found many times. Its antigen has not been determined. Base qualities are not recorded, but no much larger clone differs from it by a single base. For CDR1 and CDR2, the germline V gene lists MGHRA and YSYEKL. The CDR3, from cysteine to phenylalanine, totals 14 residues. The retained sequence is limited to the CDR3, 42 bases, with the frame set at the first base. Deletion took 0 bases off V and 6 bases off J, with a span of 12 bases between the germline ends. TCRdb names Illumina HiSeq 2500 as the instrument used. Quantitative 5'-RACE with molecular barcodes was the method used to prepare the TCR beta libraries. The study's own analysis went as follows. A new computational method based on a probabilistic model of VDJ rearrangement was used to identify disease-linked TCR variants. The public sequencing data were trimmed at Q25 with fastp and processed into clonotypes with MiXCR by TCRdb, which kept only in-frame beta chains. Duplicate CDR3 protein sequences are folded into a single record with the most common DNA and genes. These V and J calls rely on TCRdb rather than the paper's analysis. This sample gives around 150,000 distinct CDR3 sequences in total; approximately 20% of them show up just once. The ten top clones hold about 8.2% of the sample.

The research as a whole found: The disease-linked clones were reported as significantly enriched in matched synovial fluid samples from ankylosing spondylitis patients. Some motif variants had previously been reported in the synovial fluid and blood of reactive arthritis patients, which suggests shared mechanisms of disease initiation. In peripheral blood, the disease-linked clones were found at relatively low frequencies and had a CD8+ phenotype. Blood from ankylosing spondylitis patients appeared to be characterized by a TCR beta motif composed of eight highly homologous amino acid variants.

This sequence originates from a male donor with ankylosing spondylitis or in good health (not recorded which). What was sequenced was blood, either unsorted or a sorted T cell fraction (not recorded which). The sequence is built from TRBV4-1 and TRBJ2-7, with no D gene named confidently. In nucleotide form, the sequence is TGCGCCAGCAGCCAAGAATGGGGTGCCTCCGAGCAGTACTTC. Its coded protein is CASSQEWGASEQYF.